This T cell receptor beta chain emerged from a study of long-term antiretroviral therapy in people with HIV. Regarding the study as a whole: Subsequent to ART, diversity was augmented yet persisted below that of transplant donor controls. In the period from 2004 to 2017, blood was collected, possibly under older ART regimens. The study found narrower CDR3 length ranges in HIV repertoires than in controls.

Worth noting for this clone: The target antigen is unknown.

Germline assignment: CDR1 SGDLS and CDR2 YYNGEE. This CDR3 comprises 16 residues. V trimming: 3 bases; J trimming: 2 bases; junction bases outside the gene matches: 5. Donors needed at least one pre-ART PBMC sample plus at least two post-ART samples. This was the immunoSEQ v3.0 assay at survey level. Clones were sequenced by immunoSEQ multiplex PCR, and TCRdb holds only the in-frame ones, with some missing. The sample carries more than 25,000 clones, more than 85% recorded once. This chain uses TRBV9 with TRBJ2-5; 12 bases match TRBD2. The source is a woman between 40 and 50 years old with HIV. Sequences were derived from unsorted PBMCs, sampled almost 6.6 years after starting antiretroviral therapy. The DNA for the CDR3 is TGTGCCAGCAGCGCCCTAGCGGGGGGGCCGCAAGAGACCCAGTACTTC. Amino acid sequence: CASSALAGGPQETQYF.